The clone carrying this TCR beta chain was picked up a small number of times. CDR3 length equals 16 residues. CDR1 and CDR2 from the germline V gene are MNHEY and SVGEGT. Trimming pared 0 bases from V and 2 bases from J, leaving 14 bases between. These data originate in a study of T cells in Graves' hyperthyroidism and ophthalmopathy. TCR beta CDR3 regions were amplified from RNA. When the TCR CDR3 underwent first-round RT-PCR, the HTBI primer set was used. Each CDR3 protein gets one entry after TCRdb re-called the multiplex PCR reads with MiXCR. The sample records 550,000 to 700,000 distinct CDR3 sequences, around 45% being singletons.

The receptor was derived from an adult woman with Graves' disease, either hyperthyroidism or ophthalmopathy (not recorded which). V gene TRBV6-2 or TRBV6-3 combines with J gene TRBJ2-7; a weak D match, TRBD2 (6 bases). The material sequenced was peripheral blood or thyroid tissue (not recorded which). Written as DNA, the CDR3 is TGTGCCAGCAGTTACTCGCATGAGGAGGGAACCTACGAGCAGTACTTC. It is translated as CASSYSHEEGTYEQYF.